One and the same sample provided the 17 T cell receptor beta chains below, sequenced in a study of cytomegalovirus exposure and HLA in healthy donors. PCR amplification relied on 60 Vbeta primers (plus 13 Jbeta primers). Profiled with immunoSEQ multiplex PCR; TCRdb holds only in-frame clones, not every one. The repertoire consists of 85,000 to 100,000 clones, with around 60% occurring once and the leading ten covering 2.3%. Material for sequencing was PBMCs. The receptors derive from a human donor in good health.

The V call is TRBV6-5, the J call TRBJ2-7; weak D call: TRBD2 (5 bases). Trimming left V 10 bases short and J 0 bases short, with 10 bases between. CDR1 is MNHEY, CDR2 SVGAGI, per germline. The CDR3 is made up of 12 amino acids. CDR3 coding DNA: TGTGCCACCCGGGGTTACTCCTACGAGCAGTACTTC. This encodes CATRGYSYEQYF.

The CDR3: CASSLGGASSYEQYF. CDR3 nucleotides: TGTGCCAGCAGCTTGGGGGGCGCCAGCTCCTACGAGCAGTACTTC. The gene calls are TRBV5-6 and TRBJ2-5; D might be TRBD1 (5 bases). The end of the DNA aligns better with TRBJ2-7, so the J call may be wrong. Germline assignment: CDR1 SGHDT and CDR2 YYEEEE. The CDR3 sequence is 15 residues long.

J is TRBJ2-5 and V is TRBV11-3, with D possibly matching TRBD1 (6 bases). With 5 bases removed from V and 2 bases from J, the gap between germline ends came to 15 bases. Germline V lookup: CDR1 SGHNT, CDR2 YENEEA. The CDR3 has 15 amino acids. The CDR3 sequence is CASSPRGLNQETQYF. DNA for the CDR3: TGTGCCAGCAGCCCCAGGGGCCTAAATCAAGAGACCCAGTACTTC.

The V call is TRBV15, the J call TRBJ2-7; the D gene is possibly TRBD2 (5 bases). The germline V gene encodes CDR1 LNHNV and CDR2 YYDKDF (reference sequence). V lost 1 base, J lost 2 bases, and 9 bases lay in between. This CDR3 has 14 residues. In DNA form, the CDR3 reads TGTGCCACCAGCAGAGGAGGGTTGGCCTACGAGCAGTACTTC. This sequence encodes CATSRGGLAYEQYF.

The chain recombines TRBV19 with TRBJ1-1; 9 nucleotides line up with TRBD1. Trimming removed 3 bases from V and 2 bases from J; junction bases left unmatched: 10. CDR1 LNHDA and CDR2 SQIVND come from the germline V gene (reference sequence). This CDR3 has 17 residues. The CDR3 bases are TGTGCCAGTAGTATTCTGACTTCGGGACAGGGAAACACTGAAGCTTTCTTT. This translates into CASSILTSGQGNTEAFF.

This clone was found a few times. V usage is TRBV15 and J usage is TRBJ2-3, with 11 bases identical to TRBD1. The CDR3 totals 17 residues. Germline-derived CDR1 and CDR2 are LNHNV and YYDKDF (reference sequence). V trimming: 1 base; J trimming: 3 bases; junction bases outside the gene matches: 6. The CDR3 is CATSRGTGGRGTDTQYF. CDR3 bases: TGTGCCACCAGCAGAGGGACAGGGGGCAGGGGGACAGATACGCAGTATTTT.

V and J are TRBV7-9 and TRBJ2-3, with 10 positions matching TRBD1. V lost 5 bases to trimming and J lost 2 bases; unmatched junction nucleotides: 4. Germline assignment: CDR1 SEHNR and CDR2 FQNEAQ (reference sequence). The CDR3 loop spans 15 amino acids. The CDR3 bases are TGTGCCAGCAGCCGCCGACAGGGGGCCACAGATACGCAGTATTTT. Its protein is CASSRRQGATDTQYF.

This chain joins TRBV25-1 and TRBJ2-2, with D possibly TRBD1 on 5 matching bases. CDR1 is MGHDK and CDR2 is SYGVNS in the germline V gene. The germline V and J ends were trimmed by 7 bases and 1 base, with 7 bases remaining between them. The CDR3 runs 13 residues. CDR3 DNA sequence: TGTGCCAGCATTGGACAGAACACCGGGGAGCTGTTTTTT. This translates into CASIGQNTGELFF.

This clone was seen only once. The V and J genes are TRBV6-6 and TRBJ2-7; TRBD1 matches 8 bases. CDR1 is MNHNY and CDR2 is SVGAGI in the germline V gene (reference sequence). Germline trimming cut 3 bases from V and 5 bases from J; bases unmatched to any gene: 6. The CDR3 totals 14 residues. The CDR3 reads CASSYLRGLDEQYF. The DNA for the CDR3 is TGTGCCAGCAGTTATCTCAGGGGGCTGGACGAGCAGTACTTC.

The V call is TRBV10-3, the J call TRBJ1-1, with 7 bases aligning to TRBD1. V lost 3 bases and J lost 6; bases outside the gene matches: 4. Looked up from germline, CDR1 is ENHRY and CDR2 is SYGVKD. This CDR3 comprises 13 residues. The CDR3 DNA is TGTGCCATCAGTGATAGAGGACAGGCTGAAGCTTTCTTT. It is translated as CAISDRGQAEAFF.

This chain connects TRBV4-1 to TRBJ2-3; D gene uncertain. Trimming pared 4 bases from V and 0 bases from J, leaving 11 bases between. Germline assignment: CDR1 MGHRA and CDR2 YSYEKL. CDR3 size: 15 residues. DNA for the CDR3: TGCGCCAGCAGCCTTGAGACTTCTAGCACAGATACGCAGTATTTT. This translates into CASSLETSSTDTQYF.

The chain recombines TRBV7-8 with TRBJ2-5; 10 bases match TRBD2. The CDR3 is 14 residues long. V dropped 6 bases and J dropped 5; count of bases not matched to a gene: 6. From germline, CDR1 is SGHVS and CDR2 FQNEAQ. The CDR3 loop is CASRPGTSDETQYF. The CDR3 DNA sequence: TGTGCCAGCAGACCCGGGACTAGCGATGAGACCCAGTACTTC.

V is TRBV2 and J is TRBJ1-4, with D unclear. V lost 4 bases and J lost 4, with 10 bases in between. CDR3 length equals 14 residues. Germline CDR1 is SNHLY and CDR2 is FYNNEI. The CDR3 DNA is TGTGCCAGCAGTGGAGACGAGCGTAATGAAAAACTGTTTTTT. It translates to CASSGDERNEKLFF.

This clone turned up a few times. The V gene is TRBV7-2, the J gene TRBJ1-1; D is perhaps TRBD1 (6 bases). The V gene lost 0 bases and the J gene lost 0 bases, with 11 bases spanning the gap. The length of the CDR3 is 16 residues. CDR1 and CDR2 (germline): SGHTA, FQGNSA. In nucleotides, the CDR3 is TGTGCCAGCAGCTTAGCGATAGGGGGGGTGAACACTGAAGCTTTCTTT. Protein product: CASSLAIGGVNTEAFF.

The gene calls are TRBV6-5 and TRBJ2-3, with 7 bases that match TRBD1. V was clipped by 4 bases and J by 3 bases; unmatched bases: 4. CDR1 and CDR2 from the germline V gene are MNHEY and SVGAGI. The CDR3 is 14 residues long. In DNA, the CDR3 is TGTGCCAGCAGTTCCCCCAGGGGGACAGATACGCAGTATTTT. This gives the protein CASSSPRGTDTQYF.

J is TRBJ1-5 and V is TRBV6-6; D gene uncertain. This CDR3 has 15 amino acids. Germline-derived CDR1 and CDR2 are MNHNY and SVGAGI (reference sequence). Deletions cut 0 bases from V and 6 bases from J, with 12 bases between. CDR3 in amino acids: CASSYSYVTGQPQHF. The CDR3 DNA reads TGTGCCAGCAGTTACTCGTACGTGACGGGTCAGCCCCAGCATTTT.

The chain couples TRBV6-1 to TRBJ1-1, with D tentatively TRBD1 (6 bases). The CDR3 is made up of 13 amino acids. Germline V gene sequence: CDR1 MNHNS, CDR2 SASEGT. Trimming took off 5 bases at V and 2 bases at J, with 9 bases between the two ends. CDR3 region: CASSMDRNTEAFF. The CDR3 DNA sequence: TGTGCCAGCAGTATGGACAGAAACACTGAAGCTTTCTTT.